This TCR beta chain was recorded in a study of T cells in Graves' hyperthyroidism and ophthalmopathy. What was amplified from RNA transcripts were TCR beta CDR3 regions. The HTBI primer set drove a first-round RT-PCR of the TCR CDR3. One entry per CDR3 protein results from TCRdb running MiXCR on the multiplex PCR reads. The sample contains 400,000 or so distinct CDR3 sequences, around 15% of which appear only once. Ophthalmopathy patients showed a Clinical Activity Score of at least 3, NOSPECS grade of at least 4 and duration under 3 months. The sequenced material came from blood. The TCR was taken from a woman aged 25 to 39 with Graves' ophthalmopathy.

Here the CDR3 reads CASSTVPYNEQFF. CDR3 in DNA: TGTGCCAGTTCGACAGTTCCCTACAATGAGCAGTTCTTC. The chain uses TRBV19 and TRBJ2-1, with a weak D call TRBD1 (5 bases). The CDR3 spans 13 residues. The germline V gene encodes CDR1 LNHDA and CDR2 SQIVND (reference sequence). Trimming pared 8 bases from V and 2 bases from J, leaving 10 bases between.